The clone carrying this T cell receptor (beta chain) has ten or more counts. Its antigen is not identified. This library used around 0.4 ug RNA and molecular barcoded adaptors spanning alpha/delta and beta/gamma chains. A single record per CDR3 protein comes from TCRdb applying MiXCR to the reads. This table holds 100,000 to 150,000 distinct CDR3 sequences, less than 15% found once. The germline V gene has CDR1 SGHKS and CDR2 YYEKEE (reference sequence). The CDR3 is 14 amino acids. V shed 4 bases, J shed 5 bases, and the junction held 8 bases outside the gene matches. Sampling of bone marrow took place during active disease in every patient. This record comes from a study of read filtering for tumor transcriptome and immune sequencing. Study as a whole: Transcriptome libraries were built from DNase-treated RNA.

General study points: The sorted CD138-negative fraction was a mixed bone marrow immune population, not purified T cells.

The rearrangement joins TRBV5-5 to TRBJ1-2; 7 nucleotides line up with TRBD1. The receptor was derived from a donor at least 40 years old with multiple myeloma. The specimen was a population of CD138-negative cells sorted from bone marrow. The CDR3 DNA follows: TGTGCCAGCAGCCCCAGGGGGACGCTTTATGGCTACACCTTC. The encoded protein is CASSPRGTLYGYTF.